A selection of T cell receptor beta chains follows, all from one sample in a study of cytomegalovirus exposure and HLA in healthy donors. Measured with immunoSEQ multiplex PCR; TCRdb has only the in-frame clones, and not every one. This table has approximately 150,000 clones, more than 75% appearing once. Sequencing was performed on PBMCs. The receptors here all came from a man younger than 30 in good health and CMV-seropositive. Both conserved end residues are trimmed from each CDR3.

V: TRBV6-1
CDR3: ASSEKETGELF

V: TRBV10-3
CDR3: AISDRVGNTIY

V: TRBV18
CDR3: ASSPQGDTGELF

V: TRBV19
CDR3: ASSPGTYPYEQY

V: TRBV6-1
CDR3: ASSYRGRMNTEAF

V: TRBV15
CDR3: ATSRVGTRAYGYT

V: TRBV6-1
CDR3: ASSERRRGRRYGYT

V: TRBV7-5
CDR3: VRSLGQINEKLF

V: TRBV7-6
CDR3: ASSLETGLSYGYT

V: TRBV10-3
CDR3: AISELGQDSNYGYT

V: TRBV19
CDR3: ASIGTGDYGYT

V: TRBV30
CDR3: AWSVQAGRETQY

V: TRBV5-1
CDR3: ASSLFGQAAHEQY

V: TRBV5-5
CDR3: ASSSSENIQY

V: TRBV7-9
CDR3: ASSLVYGRLVTQY

V: TRBV11-2
CDR3: ASGDGGNTGELF

V: TRBV10-3
CDR3: AISTGGDEQY

V: TRBV6-5
CDR3: ASSYPGGTEAF

V: TRBV2
CDR3: ASREKEGRLGGHNEQF

V: TRBV7-2
CDR3: ASSFQGPPYGYT

V: TRBV7-9
CDR3: ASSFSEGGGDTQY

V: TRBV7-8
CDR3: ASSSRDRGGEKLF

V: TRBV27
CDR3: ASSLSMRGDAGGYT

V: TRBV29-1
CDR3: SVERGGFTDTQY

V: TRBV29-1
CDR3: SVPPGQGISGYT

V: TRBV6-5
CDR3: ASIQLQGANTEAF

V: TRBV4-2
CDR3: ASSEAGIAGNTIY

V: TRBV5-1
CDR3: ASSLEGLAASNEQY

V: TRBV4-2
CDR3: ASSQRGGLPQY

V: TRBV25-1
CDR3: ATTLAANEQF

V: TRBV7-9
CDR3: ASTKGSTDTQY

V: TRBV9
CDR3: ASSPFAGMIYEQY

V: TRBV15
CDR3: ATSRDWGSTAGNEQF

V: TRBV19
CDR3: ASSGTGDAGEQY

V: TRBV7-8
CDR3: ASSLVSYRGLVYGYT

V: TRBV11-2
CDR3: ASSLTAGSNQPQH

V: TRBV7-8
CDR3: ASSPRGPPGPYEQY

V: TRBV6-1
CDR3: ASTKESSGANVLT

V: TRBV5-1
CDR3: ASSLPGLAGEEQF

V: TRBV28
CDR3: ASRQRDSLGSEKLF

V: TRBV2
CDR3: ASRGDRVGKSNQPQH

V: TRBV27
CDR3: ASKSFILKGGPEAF

V: TRBV6-1
CDR3: ASSDPGTEWGYGYT

V: TRBV6-1
CDR3: ASSLTGWNEQF

V: TRBV2
CDR3: ASSFRTEEAF

V: TRBV7-9
CDR3: ASSPTGGEAYNEQF

V: TRBV6-1
CDR3: ASSWTFKETQY

V: TRBV28
CDR3: ASKVYAGAPLH

V: TRBV4-1
CDR3: ASSPQTRQRGNEQF

V: TRBV19
CDR3: ASSPTSGAIYEQY

V: TRBV28
CDR3: ASTPGNLEQF

V: TRBV5-1
CDR3: ASSLSSQRGANVLT

V: TRBV5-1
CDR3: ASSLDFGVNTEAF

V: TRBV5-1
CDR3: ASSLGAAYEQY

V: TRBV25-1
CDR3: SVTGKEETQY